What follows is one T cell receptor (beta chain) and its context. The antigen is undetermined. The entry originates in a study of T cell repertoires in cytomegalovirus infection. Study context: CMV infection plus the matching HLA type was flagged by public TCR beta signatures.

TCRdb called the reads again in MiXCR, with one record for every CDR3 protein. The sample lists 700,000 to 900,000 distinct CDR3 sequences, roughly 29% seen once, with less than 15% in the top ten. CDR3 length: 15 residues. Germline V gives CDR1 MNHEY, CDR2 SMNVEV (reference sequence). Trimming took 5 bases from V and 1 from J; bases not matched to a gene: 4. The chain has TRBV27 and TRBJ1-4; TRBD1 matches 7 bases. This receptor was identified in a human donor in good health (CMV status not recorded). Some clones in this sample may be carry-over from other donors' samples. The material was cultured CD8+ T cells from PBMCs, obtained from culture after CMV antigen stimulation. The CDR3 DNA is TGTGCCAGCAGTCTCTGGACAGGAACTAATGAAAAACTGTTTTTT. Translating it yields CASSLWTGTNEKLFF.